This TCR beta chain was obtained from a study of blood T cell repertoires in COVID-19 (dated by TCRdb to the early 2020s). Background on the whole study: Samples from collaborators originated in the United States, Italy and Spain and spanned both the acute and convalescent phases of COVID-19. The material from the prospective study consisted of cDNA or gDNA derived from T cells, B-cell-depleted T cells, or PBMCs. Subjects who had been exposed to COVID-19, were actively infected with it, or had recovered from it provided the deeply sampled blood TCRbeta repertoires that made up the dataset. A freely available public database, intended as a resource for researchers studying the immune response to SARS-CoV-2, is where the repertoires were released. The samples were drawn from the first 160 participants of the ongoing ImmuneRACE study and from under 1,500 subjects provided by 6 global collaborators. Nearly every sample came with metadata listing a de-identified subject ID, COVID-19 status, age in years and sex. Where available, HLA class I and class II types were taken from metadata supplied by the sample provider and were not determined by assay-based typing. Here is what the overall study found, with its caveats: The amount of clinical and demographic metadata varied by source and participant and was provided uncurated.

As to this clone: Its antigen is not yet known. Base qualities are not at hand, and no much larger clone is one base apart.

In Seattle, one collaborating source enrolled patients while the infection was active and tracked those patients longitudinally over the course of disease. Each collaborating institution followed its own protocols to collect whole blood in K2EDTA tubes. Collaborator samples were shipped for TCRbeta analysis as frozen whole blood, isolated PBMCs, or DNA extracted from either sample type. TCRbeta CDR3 regions were amplified from genomic DNA using the immunoSEQ Assay, a bias-controlled multiplex PCR. In the source study's methods: The number of nucleated cells in each sample was estimated by amplification of reference gene primers within the assay. To quantify the absolute abundance of each unique TCRbeta CDR3 rearrangement, sequence reads were collapsed and filtered. For each sample, productive Simpson clonality was calculated as the square root of Simpson's diversity index across productive rearrangements. TCRdb obtained this table from immuneACCESS and retained in-frame rearrangements with V and J assigned. These tables miss some clones; where compared with another copy, unresolved V genes account for less than half of the shortfall, and the remainder is unexplained. D and trimming were read from the DNA, whereas the V and J calls and clone size are those reported in that table. This sample comprises 300,000 or so clones, roughly 90% of them detected only once. In total, the top ten clones hold under 3.5% of the sample.

Reading the germline V gene gives CDR1 MGHDK and CDR2 SYGVNS. The CDR3, cysteine through phenylalanine, is 17 amino acids long. Solely the CDR3 DNA is kept, with 51 bases framed from the first base. V is pruned by 2 bases and J by 0 bases, leaving 5 bases of the junction without a gene match. Sequencing was carried out using peripheral blood. This TCR was sampled from a woman aged 30 to 39 with COVID-19, enrolled during active disease. The V gene is TRBV25-1 and the J gene is TRBJ2-2; TRBD1 fits 8 bases in the junction. The CDR3: CASSETGQGSNTGELFF. Here is the DNA: TGTGCCAGCAGTGAAACCGGACAGGGATCGAACACCGGGGAGCTGTTTTTT.